The clone carrying this T cell receptor (beta chain) was recorded once. This sample is drawn from a study of blood T cell repertoires in COVID-19. Study-level background: The United States, Italy and Spain provided the acute and convalescent COVID-19 samples. Sources were T cells, B-cell-depleted T cells, or PBMCs; the material itself was cDNA or gDNA.

Original processing notes: Amplification with reference gene primers provided the estimates of nucleated cell counts. TCRdb keeps only in-frame clones here, not all; method: immunoSEQ multiplex PCR. D and trimming were read from the DNA, whereas the V and J calls and clone size are those reported in that table. Among around 340,000 clones, around 83% were seen once, and the ten largest hold around 3%. CDR1 KGHDR and CDR2 SFDVKD come from the germline V gene. The CDR3 extends over 16 amino acids. The V and J ends lost 3 bases and 4 bases respectively, with 17 bases between them. The chain carries TRBV24-1 and TRBJ1-2; D is undetermined. This clonotype was obtained from a man aged 30-40 years with active or convalescent COVID-19. The sample comprised peripheral blood. CDR3 in DNA: TGTGCCACCAGTGATCCCGAGGCAGCCAACATCTATGGCTACACCTTC. This translates into CATSDPEAANIYGYTF.